Given below is one T cell receptor beta chain in context. Its target is not known. This could be a read error, since a much larger clone is one nucleotide away. The sample is drawn from a study of CD8+CD57+ T cells in acquired aplastic anemia. Study information: Mean yield of DNA from sorted CD4+ and CD8+ cells was around 3 ug. Reads per healthy sample averaged about 10 million (CD4+) and 11 million to 14 million (CD8+).

The germline V gene has CDR1 MRHNA and CDR2 SNTAGT. V lost 2 bases and J lost 0, with 1 base in between. The CDR3 spans 13 residues. Overall study findings and caveats: CD8+ Simpson's diversity in patients was not significantly different from that in controls. Over 25 shared CD8+ CDR3s appeared highly expressed within patients' immunodominant clones.

Investigators profiled TCR beta VDJ and CDR3 from genomic DNA template. One entry per CDR3 protein results from TCRdb running MiXCR on the reads. The sample lists 180,000 or so distinct CDR3 sequences; around 45% were seen once. This clonotype was obtained from a human donor in good health. The sample consisted of sorted CD4+, CD8+, or CD8+CD57+ T cells (not recorded which) from PBMCs. This rearrangement joins TRBV6-4 to TRBJ2-2, with D unclear. The CDR3 DNA reads TGTGCCAGCAGTGACACGAACACCGGGGAGCTGTTTTTT. Encoded protein: CASSDTNTGELFF.